This T cell receptor beta chain was documented in a study of T cell responses to AZD1222 COVID-19 vaccine. Sequenced by immunoSEQ multiplex PCR; TCRdb stores in-frame clones only, minus some. Seen here are 200,000 to 250,000 clones, 90% to 95% observed once, and the top ten hold around 1.8%. Whole-study results and caveats: Donor demographics were predominantly white British with a female majority; clonal diversity may be underestimated. Nearly half of unique spike-specific TCRs reportedly avoided B.1.351 and B.1.1.7 mutated regions.

A word on this clone: Its specificity is unknown.

This CDR3 contains 16 residues. Unmatched junction bases numbered 11, after V lost 6 bases and J lost 2 bases. Germline V gene lookup returns CDR1 MDHEN and CDR2 SYDVKM. The specimen was peripheral blood, collected 28 days after the second dose of the MenACWY control vaccine. The TCR sequence derives from an adult who received the MenACWY meningococcal vaccine as a control. The J gene is TRBJ2-3, the V gene TRBV28; 7 bases are a match to TRBD2. CDR3 nucleotides: TGTGCCAGCAGCAGTACTAGGCTAGCGGCCACAGATACGCAGTATTTT. The encoded protein is CASSSTRLAATDTQYF. The full variable domain, its missing parts supplied by reference TRBV28 and TRBJ2-3, is DVKVTQSSRYLVKRTGEKVFLECVQDMDHENMFWYRQDPGLGLRLIYFSYDVKMKEKGDIPEGYSVSREKKERFSLILESASTNQTSMYLCASSSTRLAATDTQYFGPGTRLTVL.